This T cell receptor beta chain appears in the sequencing data of a study of blood T cell repertoires in COVID-19. Germline V gene lookup returns CDR1 SGHRS and CDR2 YFSETQ. Trimming cost V 4 bases and J 0 bases; bases outside gene matches: 4. The CDR3 covers 15 residues. In Seattle, patients joined the study during active infection and were tracked longitudinally. Libraries were prepared by immunoSEQ multiplex PCR; TCRdb keeps only in-frame clonotypes and omits some of them. The data contain 300,000 to 350,000 clones, 75% to 95% of them singletons. Material: peripheral blood. The source of this sequence is a woman between 25 and 40 years old with COVID-19, enrolled during active disease. The rearrangement joins TRBV5-1 to TRBJ1-1; TRBD1 matches at 9 bases. As DNA, the CDR3 is TGCGCCAGCAGCCTCCGACAGGGGGTGAACACTGAAGCTTTCTTT. It codes for CASSLRQGVNTEAFF. The variable domain in full, with the rest retrieved from reference TRBV5-1 and TRBJ1-1, is KAGVTQTPRYLIKTRGQQVTLSCSPISGHRSVSWYQQTPGQGLQFLFEYFSETQRNKGNFPGRFSGRQFSNSRSEMNVSTLELGDSALYLCASSLRQGVNTEAFFGQGTRLTVV.